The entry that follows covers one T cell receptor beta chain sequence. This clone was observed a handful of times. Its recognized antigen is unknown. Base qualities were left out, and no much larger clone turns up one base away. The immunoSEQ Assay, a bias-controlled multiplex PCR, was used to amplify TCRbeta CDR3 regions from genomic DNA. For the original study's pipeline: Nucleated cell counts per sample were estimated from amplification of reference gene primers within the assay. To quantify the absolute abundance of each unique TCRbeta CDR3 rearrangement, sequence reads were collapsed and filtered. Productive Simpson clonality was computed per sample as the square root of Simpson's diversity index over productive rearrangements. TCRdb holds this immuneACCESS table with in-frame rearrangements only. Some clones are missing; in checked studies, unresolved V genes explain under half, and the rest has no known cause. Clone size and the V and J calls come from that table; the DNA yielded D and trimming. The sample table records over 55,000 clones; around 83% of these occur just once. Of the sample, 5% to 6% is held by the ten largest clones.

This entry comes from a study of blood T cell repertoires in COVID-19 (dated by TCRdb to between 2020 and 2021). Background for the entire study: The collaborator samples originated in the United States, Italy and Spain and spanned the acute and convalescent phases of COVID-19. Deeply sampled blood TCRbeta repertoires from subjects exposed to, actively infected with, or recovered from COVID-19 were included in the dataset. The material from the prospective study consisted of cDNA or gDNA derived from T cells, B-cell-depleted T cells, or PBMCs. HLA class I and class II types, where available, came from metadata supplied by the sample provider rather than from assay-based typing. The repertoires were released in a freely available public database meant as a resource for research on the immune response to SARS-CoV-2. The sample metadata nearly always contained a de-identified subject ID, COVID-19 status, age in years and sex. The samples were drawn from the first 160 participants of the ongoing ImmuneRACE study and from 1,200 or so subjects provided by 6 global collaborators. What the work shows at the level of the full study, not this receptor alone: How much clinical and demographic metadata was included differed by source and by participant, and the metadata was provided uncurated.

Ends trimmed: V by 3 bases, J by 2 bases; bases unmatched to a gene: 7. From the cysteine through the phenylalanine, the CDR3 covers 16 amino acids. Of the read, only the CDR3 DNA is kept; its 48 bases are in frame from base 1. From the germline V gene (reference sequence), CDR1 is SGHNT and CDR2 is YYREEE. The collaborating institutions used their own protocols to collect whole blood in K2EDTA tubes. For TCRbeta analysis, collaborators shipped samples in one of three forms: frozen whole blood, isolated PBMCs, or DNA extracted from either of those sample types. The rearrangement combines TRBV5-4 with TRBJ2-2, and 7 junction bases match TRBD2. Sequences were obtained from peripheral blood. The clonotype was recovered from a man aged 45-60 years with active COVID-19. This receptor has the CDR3 CASSWTSGTNTGELFF. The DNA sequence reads TGTGCCAGCAGCTGGACGAGCGGGACTAACACCGGGGAGCTGTTTTTT. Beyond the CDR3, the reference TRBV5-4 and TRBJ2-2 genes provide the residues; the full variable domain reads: ETGVTQSPTHLIKTRGQQVTLRCSSQSGHNTVSWYQQALGQGPQFIFQYYREEENGRGNFPPRFSGLQFPNYSSELNVNALELDDSALYLCASSWTSGTNTGELFFGEGSRLTVL.